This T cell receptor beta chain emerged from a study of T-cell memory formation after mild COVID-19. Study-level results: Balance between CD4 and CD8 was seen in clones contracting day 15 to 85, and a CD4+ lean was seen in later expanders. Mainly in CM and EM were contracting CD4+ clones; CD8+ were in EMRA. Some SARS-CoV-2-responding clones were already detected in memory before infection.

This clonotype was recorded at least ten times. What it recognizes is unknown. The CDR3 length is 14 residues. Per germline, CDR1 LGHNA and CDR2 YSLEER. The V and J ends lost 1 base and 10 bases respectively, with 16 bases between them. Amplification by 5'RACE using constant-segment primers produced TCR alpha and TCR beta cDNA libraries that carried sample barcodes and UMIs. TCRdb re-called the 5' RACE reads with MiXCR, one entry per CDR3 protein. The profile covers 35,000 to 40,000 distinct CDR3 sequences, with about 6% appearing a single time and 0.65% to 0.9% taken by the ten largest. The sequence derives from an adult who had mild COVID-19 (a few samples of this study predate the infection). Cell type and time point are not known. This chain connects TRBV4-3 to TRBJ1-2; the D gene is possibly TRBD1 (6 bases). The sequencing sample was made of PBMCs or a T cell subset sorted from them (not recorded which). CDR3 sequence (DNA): TGCGCCAGCAGCCAAGCGTTTGGGACAAGATTCTACACCTTC. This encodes CASSQAFGTRFYTF.